Presented here are 9 T cell receptor beta chains from one specimen sequenced in a study of blood T cell repertoires in COVID-19. Sequencing was performed with immunoSEQ multiplex PCR; in TCRdb, only in-frame clones are kept and a portion is missing. The profile shows roughly 73,000 clones, 75% of them singletons. The sequenced sample was peripheral blood. All receptors come from a man between 65 and 85 years old with acute or convalescent COVID-19.

The chain uses TRBV20-1 and TRBJ1-5, with D perhaps TRBD1 (5 bases). Germline assignment: CDR1 DFQATT and CDR2 SNEGSKA (reference sequence). The CDR3 totals 11 residues. V was pared by 5 bases and J by 6 bases, with 8 bases between. CDR3 DNA sequence: TGCAGTGCTCCCCAGGGTCAGCCCCAGCATTTT. Its translation is CSAPQGQPQHF.

The genes are TRBV6-5 and TRBJ2-7; D gene uncertain. Germline CDR1 MNHEY, CDR2 SVGAGI. V was clipped by 7 bases and J by 0 bases, with 13 bases between them. CDR3 length equals 14 residues. As DNA, the CDR3 is TGTGCCAGCACCCCCTTTCCCCTCTCCTACGAGCAGTACTTC. This encodes CASTPFPLSYEQYF.

This chain uses TRBV10-3 with TRBJ1-1; maybe TRBD1 (5 bases). V gave up 6 bases and J gave up 0 bases, with 11 bases separating them. The germline gives CDR1 ENHRY, CDR2 SYGVKD. The CDR3 has 14 amino acids. This CDR3 is CAISRQLMNTEAFF. For the CDR3, the DNA is TGTGCCATCAGCCGACAGCTAATGAACACTGAAGCTTTCTTT.

CDR3 in amino acids: CASSLAGGWNEQFF. The CDR3 region has the DNA TGTGCCAGTTCGTTAGCGGGAGGTTGGAATGAGCAGTTCTTC. The chain carries TRBV19 and TRBJ2-1; TRBD2 matches 10 bases. The CDR3 sequence is 14 residues long. Germline V gene data show CDR1 as LNHDA and CDR2 as SQIVND (reference sequence). The V segment lost 8 bases and the J segment 7 bases; nucleotides outside the gene matches: 8. Variable domain in full (rest from reference TRBV19 and TRBJ2-1): DGGITQSPKYLFRKEGQNVTLSCEQNLNHDAMYWYRQDPGQGLRLIYYSQIVNDFQKGDIAEGYSVSREKKESFPLTVTSAQKNPTAFYLCASSLAGGWNEQFFGPGTRLTVL.

Only a few counts were recorded for this clone. V usage is TRBV27 and J usage is TRBJ1-5, with D unresolved. Trimming left V 6 bases short and J 2 bases short, with 8 bases between. Per germline, CDR1 MNHEY and CDR2 SMNVEV (reference sequence). The CDR3 is 13 amino acids. Written as DNA, the CDR3 is TGTGCCAGCAGCCCTCAGGGCAATCAGCCCCAGCATTTT. It translates to CASSPQGNQPQHF.

A few counts support this clone. This chain connects TRBV5-1 to TRBJ2-2; a weak D match, TRBD1 (6 bases). The V gene's germline CDR1 is SGHRS and CDR2 YFSETQ. The CDR3 sequence is 15 residues long. V lost 2 bases and J lost 0, with 8 bases in between. In nucleotides, the CDR3 is TGCGCCAGCAGCTTAGGGACATCGAACACCGGGGAGCTGTTTTTT. This translates into CASSLGTSNTGELFF.

The genes are TRBV24-1 and TRBJ1-5; 10 nucleotides line up with TRBD1. The trim removed 4 bases at V and 10 bases at J, leaving 6 bases unmatched. This CDR3 is built from 14 residues. CDR1 and CDR2 (germline): KGHDR, SFDVKD. This CDR3 reads CATSEPGTGEPQHF. DNA of the CDR3: TGTGCCACCAGTGAACCCGGGACAGGGGAACCCCAGCATTTT.

V is TRBV9 and J is TRBJ2-7, with 8 bases matching TRBD2. The V and J ends lost 4 bases and 0 bases, in that order; junction bases with no gene match: 3. The CDR3 is made up of 14 amino acids. From germline, CDR1 is SGDLS and CDR2 YYNGEE. The CDR3 region is CASSLTSDSYEQYF. CDR3 DNA sequence: TGTGCCAGCAGCCTGACTAGCGACTCCTACGAGCAGTACTTC.

The chain couples TRBV5-6 to TRBJ1-2; D gene unclear. Looked up from germline, CDR1 is SGHDT and CDR2 is YYEEEE. The CDR3 consists of 12 residues. V lost 2 bases and J lost 4, with 6 bases in between. The DNA of the CDR3 is TGTGCCAGCAGCTTTAGATCCTATGGCTACACCTTC. It yields the protein CASSFRSYGYTF.